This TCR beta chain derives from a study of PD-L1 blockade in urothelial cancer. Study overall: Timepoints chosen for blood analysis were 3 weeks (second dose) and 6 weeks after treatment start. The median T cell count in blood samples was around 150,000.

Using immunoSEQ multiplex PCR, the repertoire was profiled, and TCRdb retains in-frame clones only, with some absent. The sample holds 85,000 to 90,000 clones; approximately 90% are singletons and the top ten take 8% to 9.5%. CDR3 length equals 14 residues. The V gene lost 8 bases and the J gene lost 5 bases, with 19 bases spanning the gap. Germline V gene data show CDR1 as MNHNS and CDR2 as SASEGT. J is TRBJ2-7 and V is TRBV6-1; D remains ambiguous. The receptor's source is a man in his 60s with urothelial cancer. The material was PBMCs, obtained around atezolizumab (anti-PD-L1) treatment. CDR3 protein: CASHATPGWNEQYF. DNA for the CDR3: TGTGCCAGCCACGCTACCCCCGGGTGGAACGAGCAGTACTTC.